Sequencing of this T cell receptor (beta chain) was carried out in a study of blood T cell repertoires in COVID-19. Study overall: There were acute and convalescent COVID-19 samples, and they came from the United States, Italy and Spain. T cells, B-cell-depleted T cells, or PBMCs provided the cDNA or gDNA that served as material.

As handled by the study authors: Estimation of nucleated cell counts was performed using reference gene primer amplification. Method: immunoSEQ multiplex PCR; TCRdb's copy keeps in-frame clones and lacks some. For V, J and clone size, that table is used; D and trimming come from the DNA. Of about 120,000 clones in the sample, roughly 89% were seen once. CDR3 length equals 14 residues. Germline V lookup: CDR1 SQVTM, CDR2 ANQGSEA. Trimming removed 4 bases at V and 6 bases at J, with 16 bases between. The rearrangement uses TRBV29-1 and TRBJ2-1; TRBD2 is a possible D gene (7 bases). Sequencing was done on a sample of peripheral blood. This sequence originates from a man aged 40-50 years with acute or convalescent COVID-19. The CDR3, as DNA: TGCAGCGTTGGGCGGGGGCCCAGCAGCAATGAGCAGTTCTTC. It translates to CSVGRGPSSNEQFF.